Listed here are 20 T cell receptor beta chains from one sample, sequenced in a study of blood T cell repertoires in COVID-19. The method was immunoSEQ multiplex PCR; TCRdb's version includes in-frame clones alone and lacks a portion of them. The sample carries 270,000 or so clones, over 85% recorded once. Sequencing used peripheral blood. The receptor set was obtained from a woman aged 25 to 39 with COVID-19, enrolled during active disease.

The chain has TRBV4-1 and TRBJ1-4; no clear D. The CDR3 is 17 amino acids. The germline V gene has CDR1 MGHRA and CDR2 YSYEKL. V lost 3 bases, J lost 8 bases, and 22 bases lay in between. The CDR3: CASSHQPSNPPREKLFF. The CDR3 nucleotides read TGCGCCAGCAGCCACCAACCGTCGAATCCTCCGAGGGAAAAACTGTTTTTT.

V and J are TRBV5-6 and TRBJ2-7; TRBD2 might be the D (5 bases). The CDR3 contains 13 residues. The germline V and J ends were trimmed by 5 bases and 2 bases, with 11 bases remaining between them. Germline assignment: CDR1 SGHDT and CDR2 YYEEEE. The CDR3 sequence: CASSFGGPYEQYF. CDR3 bases: TGTGCCAGCAGTTTTGGAGGACCCTACGAGCAGTACTTC.

The count of this clone is one. The V gene is TRBV3-1 (or the pseudogene TRBV3-2), the J gene TRBJ2-5, with 12 positions matching TRBD2. In germline, CDR1 is LGHDT, CDR2 YNNKEL (reference sequence). V was pared by 2 bases and J by 7 bases, with 23 bases of the junction left unmatched. The CDR3 is 21 amino acids. The CDR3: CASSQRSLTETSGGLVGTQYF. CDR3 sequence (DNA): TGTGCCAGCAGCCAACGAAGTTTAACGGAGACTAGCGGGGGCCTGGTCGGGACCCAGTACTTC.

J is TRBJ2-1 and V is TRBV2; a weak D match, TRBD2 (5 bases). V gave up 1 base and J gave up 5 bases, with 12 bases separating them. This CDR3 has 15 amino acids. The germline V gene has CDR1 SNHLY and CDR2 FYNNEI. CDR3 nucleotide sequence: TGTGCCAGCAGTGAAGAGAGGGTGGGAAACAATGAGCAGTTCTTC. Residues: CASSEERVGNNEQFF.

The sample holds one count of this clone. The chain recombines TRBV18 with TRBJ1-3; 7 bases agree with TRBD1. The CDR3 extends over 15 amino acids. Germline CDR1 reads KGHSH; CDR2 reads LQKENI. With 3 bases clipped from V and 4 bases from J, the junction kept 6 bases outside the gene matches. In nucleotides, the CDR3 is TGTGCCAGCTCACCTACAGGGACAGAAGGAAACACCATATATTTT. Protein: CASSPTGTEGNTIYF.

About this clone itself: The junction departs from the called germline gene at one end, perhaps through a read error. The rearrangement uses TRBV5-4 and TRBJ1-1, with 10 positions matching TRBD1. Germline V CDR1 and CDR2: SGHNT, YYREEE (reference sequence). The CDR3 sequence is 14 residues long. CDR3 sequence: CASKPGQGVTEAFF. In nucleotides, the CDR3 is TGTGCGAGCAAACCTGGACAGGGGGTGACTGAAGCTTTCTTT.

This chain joins TRBV12-5 and TRBJ2-1, with D uncertain. The V gene's germline CDR1 is LGHNT and CDR2 FRNRAP. Between the trimmed V and J ends, which lost 5 bases and 0 bases, there was a span of 14 bases. The CDR3 is 16 amino acids. CDR3 DNA: TGTGCTAGTGGTCTACGCCTCGCTAGCTCCTACAATGAGCAGTTCTTC. As protein: CASGLRLASSYNEQFF.

This chain connects TRBV27 to TRBJ2-2, with TRBD2 as a possible D gene (6 bases). CDR1 is MNHEY, CDR2 SMNVEV, per germline (reference sequence). Trimming cost V 2 bases and J 8 bases, with 9 bases left between them. The CDR3 covers 13 residues. The CDR3 nucleotides are TGTGCCAGCAGTTTAGGGACTGGGGGGGAGCTGTTTTTT. Translated: CASSLGTGGELFF.

The rearrangement links TRBV19 to TRBJ1-1; 7 bases match TRBD1. The germline V gene has CDR1 LNHDA and CDR2 SQIVND (reference sequence). The CDR3 runs to 12 residues. J was trimmed by 7 bases and V by 3 bases; bases with no gene match: 2. In DNA, the CDR3 is TGTGCCAGTAGTATCGGGACAGTTGAAGCTTTCTTT. Its protein product is CASSIGTVEAFF.

This chain links TRBV7-6 with TRBJ2-7, with a possible D match to TRBD2 (6 bases). Germline V lookup: CDR1 SGHVS, CDR2 FNYEAQ. This CDR3 has 14 residues. V lost 1 base, J lost 2 bases, and 9 bases lay in between. The CDR3 here is CASSLEGLTYEQYF. For the CDR3, the DNA is TGTGCCAGCAGCTTAGAGGGACTCACCTACGAGCAGTACTTC. The whole variable domain, filled in from reference TRBV7-6 and TRBJ2-7, reads GAGVSQSPRYKVTKRGQDVALRCDPISGHVSLYWYRQALGQGPEFLTYFNYEAQQDKSGLPNDRFSAERPEGSISTLTIQRTEQRDSAMYRCASSLEGLTYEQYFGPGTRLTVT.

The genes are TRBV18 and TRBJ1-2; D not certain. CDR3 length: 13 residues. Trimming removed 2 bases from V and 6 bases from J, with 10 bases in between. Germline V CDR1 and CDR2: KGHSH, LQKENI. The CDR3 spells CASSPEAGHGYTF. CDR3 bases: TGTGCCAGCTCACCAGAGGCGGGCCATGGCTACACCTTC. Drawing the rest from reference TRBV18 and TRBJ1-2, the complete variable domain is NAGVMQNPRHLVRRRGQEARLRCSPMKGHSHVYWYRQLPEEGLKFMVYLQKENIIDESGMPKERFSAEFPKEGPSILRIQQVVRGDSAAYFCASSPEAGHGYTFGSGTRLTVV.

A remark on this clone: Different DNA sequences within this sample yield the same CDR3. This sequence joins TRBV12-3 or TRBV12-4 and TRBJ1-5; D perhaps matches TRBD1 (5 bases). The CDR3 consists of 13 residues. V was clipped by 3 bases and J by 4 bases, with 7 bases between them. DNA of the CDR3: TGTGCCAGCAGTTTCCAGGGTAATCAGCCCCAGCATTTT. It yields the protein CASSFQGNQPQHF.

This chain joins TRBV5-4 and TRBJ1-2; 7 nucleotides agree with TRBD1. The CDR3 runs 14 residues. CDR1 and CDR2 from the germline V gene are SGHNT and YYREEE (reference sequence). V shed 0 bases and J 3 bases; nucleotides not matched to a gene: 2. Here the CDR3 DNA reads TGTGCCAGCAGCTTGGTAGGGGGCGACTATGGCTACACCTTC. Its protein is CASSLVGGDYGYTF. The complete variable domain, with remaining parts taken from reference TRBV5-4 and TRBJ1-2, reads ETGVTQSPTHLIKTRGQQVTLRCSSQSGHNTVSWYQQALGQGPQFIFQYYREEENGRGNFPPRFSGLQFPNYSSELNVNALELDDSALYLCASSLVGGDYGYTFGSGTRLTVV.

The genes are TRBV6-5 and TRBJ2-7, with a weak D call TRBD2 (6 bases). Between the trimmed V and J ends, which lost 7 bases and 0 bases, there was a span of 13 bases. The germline CDR1 and CDR2 sequences are MNHEY and SVGAGI. This CDR3 contains 14 residues. The CDR3 sequence is CASMAGTSSYEQYF. In DNA form, the CDR3 reads TGTGCCAGCATGGCGGGGACGAGCTCCTACGAGCAGTACTTC.

This clone has only a few counts. V is TRBV12-1 and J is TRBJ1-1; TRBD1, the table's D call, lacks a check against the DNA. TRBV12-1 is flagged as a pseudogene. The CDR3 sequence is 17 residues long. DNA of the CDR3: TGTGCCATGCCGCACTTCTCTCGACCCTGGGCCAACACTGAAGCTTTCTTT. It is translated as CAMPHFSRPWANTEAFF.

The gene calls are TRBV4-1 and TRBJ1-1; D is unclear. The CDR3 contains 17 residues. V dropped 0 bases and J dropped 0 bases, with 14 bases sitting between them. Germline V gene lookup returns CDR1 MGHRA and CDR2 YSYEKL. The CDR3 region has the DNA TGCGCCAGCAGCCAAGAGCCCCCCCAGATCATGAACACTGAAGCTTTCTTT. Translation gives CASSQEPPQIMNTEAFF.

This sequence joins TRBV14 and TRBJ2-5, with D perhaps TRBD2 (6 bases). CDR1 and CDR2 from the germline V gene are SGHDN and FVKESK. Trimming stripped 4 bases from V and 3 bases from J, with 12 bases between. The CDR3 is 14 amino acids. The CDR3 region has the DNA TGTGCCAGCAGCCCCCCCCGGAGGGAAGAGACCCAGTACTTC. Protein sequence: CASSPPRREETQYF.

The V call is TRBV5-6, the J call TRBJ1-2; D perhaps matches TRBD1 (6 bases). CDR3 length: 12 residues. Trimming removed 6 bases at V and 2 bases at J, with 8 bases between. CDR1 and CDR2 (germline): SGHDT, YYEEEE. CDR3 bases: TGTGCCAGCATGACAGGCAACTATGGCTACACCTTC. The encoded protein is CASMTGNYGYTF.

This chain joins TRBV19 and TRBJ1-1, with a possible D match to TRBD1 (6 bases). V shed 10 bases and J shed 4 bases, with 16 bases lying between them. The CDR3 runs 13 residues. Germline V lookup: CDR1 LNHDA, CDR2 SQIVND (reference sequence). Written as DNA, the CDR3 is TGTGCCACCAATCGCCGAGGGGGCACTGAAGCTTTCTTT. Its translation: CATNRRGGTEAFF.

This chain uses TRBV6-5 with TRBJ2-7; D is possibly TRBD2 (6 bases). Per germline, CDR1 MNHEY and CDR2 SVGAGI. The CDR3 is made up of 14 amino acids. With 6 bases removed from V and 1 base from J, the gap between germline ends came to 13 bases. The CDR3 is CASRTVGGSYEQYF. CDR3 DNA sequence: TGTGCCAGCAGGACGGTGGGGGGATCCTACGAGCAGTACTTC.